The TCR beta chain under discussion was sequenced for a study of blood T cell repertoires in COVID-19 (dated by TCRdb to between 2020 and 2021). Context from the whole study: Samples from collaborators originated in the United States, Italy and Spain and spanned both the acute and convalescent phases of COVID-19. Where HLA class I and class II types were available, the types were taken from metadata supplied by the sample provider, not from assay-based typing. The prospective study material was composed of cDNA or gDNA derived from T cells, B-cell-depleted T cells, or PBMCs. The samples were drawn from two sources: the first 160 participants of the ongoing ImmuneRACE study, and 1,000 to 1,500 subjects contributed by 6 global collaborators. Subjects who had been exposed to COVID-19, were actively infected with it, or had recovered from it provided the deeply sampled blood TCRbeta repertoires that made up the dataset. The sample metadata nearly always contained a de-identified subject ID, COVID-19 status, age in years and sex. The repertoires were released in a freely available public database meant as a resource for research on the immune response to SARS-CoV-2. Summary of the overall study and its limitations: How much clinical and demographic metadata was included differed by source and by participant, and the metadata was provided uncurated.

TCRbeta CDR3 regions were amplified from genomic DNA by means of the immunoSEQ Assay, a bias-controlled multiplex PCR. The original methods were these. Nucleated cell counts per sample were estimated from amplification of reference gene primers within the assay. Sequence reads were collapsed and filtered to measure the absolute abundance of every unique TCRbeta CDR3 rearrangement. For each sample, productive Simpson clonality was calculated as the square root of Simpson's diversity index over productive rearrangements. The table comes from immuneACCESS by way of TCRdb, which keeps in-frame sequences with V and J called. Part of the clones is missing from these tables; in studies checked, under half for an unresolved V gene and the rest for unknown reasons. V and J calls plus clone size are reproduced from that table; the DNA served to infer D and trimming. In this sample the table shows 100,000 to 150,000 clones, 88% of which occur a single time. Around 2.1% of the sample comes from the top ten.

The CDR3 runs 16 residues from the cysteine to the phenylalanine. Left in the record is the CDR3 DNA by itself, 48 bases read in frame from the first base. The germline V gene (reference sequence) yields GTSNPN for CDR1 and SVGIG for CDR2. Compared with germline, V lacks 2 bases and J lacks 7 bases; bases without a gene match: 10. The collaborating institutions used their own protocols to collect whole blood in K2EDTA tubes. Collaborator samples were shipped for TCRbeta analysis as frozen whole blood, isolated PBMCs, or DNA extracted from either sample type. This clone was observed once. This receptor's antigen is unknown. Base qualities are not at hand, and no much larger clone is one base apart.

Sequenced sample: peripheral blood. The V and J genes are TRBV30 and TRBJ2-1, with TRBD2 identical over 11 junction bases. This clonotype originated in a man aged 70-80 years with active COVID-19. In nucleotide form, the sequence is TGTGCCTGGAGTATTAGCGGGAGGGCCTCTTGGAATGAGCAGTTCTTC. Translation gives CAWSISGRASWNEQFF.